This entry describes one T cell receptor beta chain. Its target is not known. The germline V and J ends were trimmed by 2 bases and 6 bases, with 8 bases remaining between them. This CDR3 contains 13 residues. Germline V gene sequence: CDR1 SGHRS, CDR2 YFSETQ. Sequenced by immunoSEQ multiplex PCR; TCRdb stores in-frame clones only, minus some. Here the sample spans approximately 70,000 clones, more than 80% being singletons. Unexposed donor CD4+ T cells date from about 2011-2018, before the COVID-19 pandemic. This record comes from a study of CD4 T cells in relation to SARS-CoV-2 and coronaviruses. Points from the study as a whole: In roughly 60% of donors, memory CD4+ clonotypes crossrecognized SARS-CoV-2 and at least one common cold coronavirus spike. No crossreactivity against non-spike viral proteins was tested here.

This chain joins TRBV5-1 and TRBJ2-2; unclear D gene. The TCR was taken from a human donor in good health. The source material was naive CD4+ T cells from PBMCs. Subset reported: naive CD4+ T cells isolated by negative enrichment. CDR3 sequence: CASSFGQAGELFF. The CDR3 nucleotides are TGCGCCAGCAGCTTCGGGCAGGCCGGGGAGCTGTTTTTT.